This TCR beta chain was sequenced in a study of control samples from healthy donors and cancer patients. The sample holds one count of this clone. The CDR3 extends over 14 amino acids. The germline CDR1 and CDR2 sequences are SGHDT and YYEEEE. Trimming took off 0 bases at V and 4 bases at J, with 10 bases between the two ends. Assay: immunoSEQ multiplex PCR; the TCRdb copy retains only in-frame clones and omits some. Of some 150,000 clones listed, 93% were seen once; the top ten hold approximately 2.5%. This sequence was found in a man aged 45-65 years in good health. This chain joins TRBV5-6 and TRBJ2-5; no firm D call. Sequenced input: blood. The chain's CDR3 is CASSLEGSGETQYF. CDR3 sequence (DNA): TGTGCCAGCAGCTTGGAAGGTTCTGGAGAGACCCAGTACTTC.